The rows below give T cell receptor beta chains drawn from one sample of a study of shared T cell receptors in the human thymus. Here immunoSEQ multiplex PCR was the method, and the copy in TCRdb shows in-frame clones only, minus some. The sample records about 710,000 clones, more than 70% being singletons. The sample was also reused in another study, on human thymus T cells.

Sequencing was done on a sample of thymocytes. All receptors come from a boy under three years old with a congenital heart defect. Both conserved end residues are part of each CDR3. Size is omitted from some rows. Given values are once, few, many or a class for expanded clones.

v_gene | abundance | CDR3aa
TRBV7-7 | . | CASRPTSGDVGELFF
TRBV10-1 | . | CASSELWTGNNEQFF
TRBV6-1 | . | CASSRGGREGQPQHF
TRBV28 | . | CASSLSQGAGSNTEAFF
TRBV2 | . | CASRGDSKTDTQYF
TRBV5-1 | . | CASSVPDGNIQYF
TRBV11-2 | . | CASSFSGAGADTQYF
TRBV5-1 | . | CASSSQGLNTEAFF
TRBV5-6 | . | CASSLAGDRTTDTQYF
TRBV6-1 | few | CASSWTDQPQHF
TRBV14 | once | CASSHKGAWAYEQYF
TRBV6-4 | . | CASRKQGLDTEAFF
TRBV10-3 | . | CAISRGGPYEQYF
TRBV19 | once | CASSMHREGDSPLHF
TRBV10-3 | . | CAIRWTGSYGYTF
TRBV28 | once | CASSSPGGIIFF
TRBV19 | . | CASSSKGQGSASCGYTF
TRBV6-4 | . | CASSDSTRNEQFF
TRBV5-8 | few | CASSLLGNPYGYTF
TRBV29-1 | . | CSVPGRDQETQYF
TRBV6-5 | once | CASSRLASISYEQYF
TRBV27 | . | CASKEGMGNSPLHF
TRBV10-3 | few | CAISASSGRLTDTQYF
TRBV5-6 | . | CASSQESGDYTF